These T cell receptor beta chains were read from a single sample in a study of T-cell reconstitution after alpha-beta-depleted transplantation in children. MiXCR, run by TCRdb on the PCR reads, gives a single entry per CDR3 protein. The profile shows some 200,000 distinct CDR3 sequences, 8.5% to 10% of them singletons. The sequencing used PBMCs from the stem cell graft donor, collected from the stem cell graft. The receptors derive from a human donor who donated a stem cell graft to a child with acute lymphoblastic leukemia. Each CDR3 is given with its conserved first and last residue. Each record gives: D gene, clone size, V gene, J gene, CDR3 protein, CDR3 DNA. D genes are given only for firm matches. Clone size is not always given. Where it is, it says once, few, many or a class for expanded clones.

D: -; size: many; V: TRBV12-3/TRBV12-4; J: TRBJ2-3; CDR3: CASTFRAGPQWDTQYF; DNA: TGTGCCAGCACCTTTAGGGCAGGGCCGCAGTGGGATACGCAGTATTTT
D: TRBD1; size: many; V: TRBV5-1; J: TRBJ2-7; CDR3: CASSLDWTGAAYEQYF; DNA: TGCGCCAGCAGCTTGGATTGGACAGGGGCGGCCTACGAGCAGTACTTC
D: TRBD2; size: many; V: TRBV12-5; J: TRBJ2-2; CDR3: CASGMELAGGTGELFF; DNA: TGTGCTAGTGGTATGGAACTAGCGGGGGGAACCGGGGAGCTGTTTTTT
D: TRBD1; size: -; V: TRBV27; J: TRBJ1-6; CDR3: CASSPLGQGFSYNSPLHF; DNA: TGTGCCAGCAGCCCCTTAGGACAGGGGTTCTCCTATAATTCACCCCTCCACTTT
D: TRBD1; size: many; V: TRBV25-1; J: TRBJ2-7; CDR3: CASSESGTGVSEQYF; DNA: TGTGCCAGCAGTGAATCGGGGACAGGGGTATCCGAGCAGTACTTC
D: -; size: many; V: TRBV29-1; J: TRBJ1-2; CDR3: CSVNLGQFSILDYGYTF; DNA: TGCAGCGTGAACCTAGGACAGTTCTCCATCCTTGACTATGGCTACACCTTC
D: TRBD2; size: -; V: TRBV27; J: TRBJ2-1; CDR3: CASSWRGGWDEQFF; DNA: TGTGCCAGCAGTTGGCGGGGGGGCTGGGATGAGCAGTTCTTC
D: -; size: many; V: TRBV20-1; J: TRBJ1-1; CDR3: CSARVFLSREAFF; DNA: TGCAGTGCTAGAGTATTTTTATCCCGGGAAGCTTTCTTT
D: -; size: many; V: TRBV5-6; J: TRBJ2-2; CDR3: CASSLRGSSGELFF; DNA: TGTGCCAGCAGCTTGCGGGGGTCCTCCGGGGAGCTGTTTTTT
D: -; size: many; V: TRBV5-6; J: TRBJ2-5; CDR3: CASSSPQETQYF; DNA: TGTGCCAGCAGCTCGCCTCAAGAGACCCAGTACTTC
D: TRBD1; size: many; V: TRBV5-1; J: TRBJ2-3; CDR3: CASSSRGRSPDTQYF; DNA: TGCGCCAGCAGCAGTAGGGGGCGCTCCCCAGATACGCAGTATTTT
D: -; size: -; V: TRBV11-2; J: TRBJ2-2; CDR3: CASSLDIVGTGELFF; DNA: TGTGCCAGCAGCTTAGATATTGTTGGCACCGGGGAGCTGTTTTTT
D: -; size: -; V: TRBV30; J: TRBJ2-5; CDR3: CAWSNLGGETQYF; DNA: TGTGCCTGGAGTAATCTGGGGGGAGAGACCCAGTACTTC
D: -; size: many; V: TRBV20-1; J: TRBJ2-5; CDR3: CSVRVPETQYF; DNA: TGCAGTGTAAGGGTCCCTGAGACCCAGTACTTC
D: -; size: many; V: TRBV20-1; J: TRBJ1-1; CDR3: CSATRVDVEAFF; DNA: TGCAGTGCTACTAGGGTTGACGTTGAAGCTTTCTTT
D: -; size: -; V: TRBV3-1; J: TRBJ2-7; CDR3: CASSPGEYEQYF; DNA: TGTGCCAGCAGCCCCGGGGAGTACGAGCAGTACTTC
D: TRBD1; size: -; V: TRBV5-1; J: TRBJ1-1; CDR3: CASSWGQLDWTEAFF; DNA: TGCGCCAGCAGTTGGGGACAGCTTGACTGGACTGAAGCTTTCTTT
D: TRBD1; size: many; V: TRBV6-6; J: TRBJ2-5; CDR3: CASSTGTGVAETQYF; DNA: TGTGCCAGCAGTACTGGGACAGGGGTGGCGGAGACCCAGTACTTC
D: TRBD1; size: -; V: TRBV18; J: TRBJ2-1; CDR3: CASSPRPGQPYNEQFF; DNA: TGTGCCAGCTCACCACGCCCGGGACAGCCATACAATGAGCAGTTCTTC
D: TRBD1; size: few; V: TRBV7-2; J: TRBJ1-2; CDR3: CASSTRQGFYGYTF; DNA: TGTGCCAGCAGCACCCGACAGGGCTTCTATGGCTACACCTTC
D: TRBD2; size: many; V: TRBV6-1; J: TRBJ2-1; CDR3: CASSRIGLAGGNEQFF; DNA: TGTGCCAGCAGTAGAATTGGACTAGCGGGGGGCAATGAGCAGTTCTTC
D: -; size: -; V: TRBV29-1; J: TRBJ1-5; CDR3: CSVGQPNQPQHF; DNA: TGCAGCGTTGGGCAGCCAAATCAGCCCCAGCATTTT
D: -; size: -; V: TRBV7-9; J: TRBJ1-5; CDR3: CASSITGGQPQHF; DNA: TGTGCCAGCAGCATTACAGGAGGTCAGCCCCAGCATTTT
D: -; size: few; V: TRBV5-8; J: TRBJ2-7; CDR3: CASSPTEQYF; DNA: TGTGCCAGCAGCCCCACCGAGCAGTACTTC
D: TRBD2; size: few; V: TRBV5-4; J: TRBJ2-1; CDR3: CASSTRLAEYNEQFF; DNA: TGTGCCAGCAGCACTCGACTAGCCGAATACAATGAGCAGTTCTTC
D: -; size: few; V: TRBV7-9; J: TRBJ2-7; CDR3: CASSLSTVSYEQYF; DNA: TGTGCCAGCAGCTTATCTACCGTGTCCTACGAGCAGTACTTC
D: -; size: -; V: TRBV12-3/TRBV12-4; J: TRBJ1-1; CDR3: CASGPRKGTEAFF; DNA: TGTGCCAGCGGCCCCAGAAAGGGGACTGAAGCTTTCTTT
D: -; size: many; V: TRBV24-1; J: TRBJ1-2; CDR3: CATSVGANYGYTF; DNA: TGTGCCACCAGTGTTGGAGCTAACTATGGCTACACCTTC
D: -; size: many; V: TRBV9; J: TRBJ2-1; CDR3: CASSVADSDNEQFF; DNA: TGTGCCAGCAGCGTAGCTGACAGTGACAATGAGCAGTTCTTC
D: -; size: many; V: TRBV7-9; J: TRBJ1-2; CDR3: CASSPHLGGYTF; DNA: TGTGCCAGCAGCCCGCATCTAGGGGGCTACACCTTC
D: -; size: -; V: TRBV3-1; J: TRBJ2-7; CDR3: CASSLAGSQEQYF; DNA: TGTGCCAGCAGCCTAGCAGGGTCGCAAGAGCAGTACTTC
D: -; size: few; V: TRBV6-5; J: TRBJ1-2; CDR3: CASSYPGQGANYGYTF; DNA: TGTGCCAGCAGTTACCCCGGCCAGGGAGCTAACTATGGCTACACCTTC
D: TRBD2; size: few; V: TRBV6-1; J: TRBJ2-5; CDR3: CASSTLGLAAQETQYF; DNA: TGTGCCAGCAGCACCCTGGGACTAGCGGCACAAGAGACCCAGTACTTC
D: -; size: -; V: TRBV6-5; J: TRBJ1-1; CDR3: CASSYQGWTEAFF; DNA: TGTGCCAGCAGTTACCAGGGGTGGACTGAAGCTTTCTTT